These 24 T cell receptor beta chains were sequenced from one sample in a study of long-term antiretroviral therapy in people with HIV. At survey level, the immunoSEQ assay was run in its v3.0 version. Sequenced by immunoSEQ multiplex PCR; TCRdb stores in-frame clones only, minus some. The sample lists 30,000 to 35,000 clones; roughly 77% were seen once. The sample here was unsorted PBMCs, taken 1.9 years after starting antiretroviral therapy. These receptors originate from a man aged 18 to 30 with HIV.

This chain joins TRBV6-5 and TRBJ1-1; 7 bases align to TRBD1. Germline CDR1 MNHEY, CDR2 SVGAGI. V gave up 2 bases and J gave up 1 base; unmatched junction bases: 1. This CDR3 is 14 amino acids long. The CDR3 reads CASSYNRGNTEAFF. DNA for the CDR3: TGTGCCAGCAGTTACAACAGGGGGAACACTGAAGCTTTCTTT.

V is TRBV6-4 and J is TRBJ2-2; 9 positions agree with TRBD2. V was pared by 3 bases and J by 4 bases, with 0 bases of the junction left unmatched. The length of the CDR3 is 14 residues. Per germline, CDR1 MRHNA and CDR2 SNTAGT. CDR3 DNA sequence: TGTGCCAGCAGTGAGCGGGGGGGCACCGGGGAGCTGTTTTTT. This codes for CASSERGGTGELFF.

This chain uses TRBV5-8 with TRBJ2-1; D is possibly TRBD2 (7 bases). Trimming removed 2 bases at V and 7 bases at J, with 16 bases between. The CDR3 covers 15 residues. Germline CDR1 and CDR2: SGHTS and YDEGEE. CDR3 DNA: TGTGCCAGCAGCTTTGCGGGGGCCCTTAGGAATGAGCAGTTCTTC. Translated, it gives CASSFAGALRNEQFF.

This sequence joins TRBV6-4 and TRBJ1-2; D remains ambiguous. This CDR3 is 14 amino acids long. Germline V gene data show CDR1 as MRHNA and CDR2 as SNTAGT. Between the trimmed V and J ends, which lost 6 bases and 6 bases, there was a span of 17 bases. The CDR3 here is CASSPVAYGDGYTF. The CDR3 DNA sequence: TGTGCCAGCAGCCCGGTGGCGTACGGGGATGGCTACACCTTC.

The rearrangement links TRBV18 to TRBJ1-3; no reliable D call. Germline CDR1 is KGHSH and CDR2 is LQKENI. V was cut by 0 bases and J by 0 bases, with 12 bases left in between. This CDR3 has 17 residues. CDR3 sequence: CASSPPTDPGSGNTIYF. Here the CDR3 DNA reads TGTGCCAGCTCACCACCGACGGATCCCGGCTCTGGAAACACCATATATTTT.

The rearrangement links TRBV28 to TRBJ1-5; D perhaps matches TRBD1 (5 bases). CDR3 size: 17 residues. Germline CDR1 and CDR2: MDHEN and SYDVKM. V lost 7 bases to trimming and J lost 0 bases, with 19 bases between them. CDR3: CASIPGGGRNSNQPQHF. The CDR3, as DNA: TGTGCCAGCATCCCGGGGGGTGGACGGAATAGCAATCAGCCCCAGCATTTT.

The CDR3 here is CASSYSPTNQETQYF. Written as DNA, the CDR3 is TGTGCCAGCAGTTACTCGCCGACTAACCAAGAGACCCAGTACTTC. The V call is TRBV6-5, the J call TRBJ2-5; possibly TRBD2 for D (5 bases). V shed 0 bases and J shed 0 bases, with 8 bases lying between them. The CDR3 has 15 residues. CDR1 is MNHEY, CDR2 SVGAGI, per germline.

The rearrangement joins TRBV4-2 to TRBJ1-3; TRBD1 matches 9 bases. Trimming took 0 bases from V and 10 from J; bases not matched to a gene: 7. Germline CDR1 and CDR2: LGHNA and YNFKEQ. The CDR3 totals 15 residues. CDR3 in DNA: TGTGCCAGCAGCCAAGAACGGACAGGGGAAAGGACCATATATTTT. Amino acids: CASSQERTGERTIYF.

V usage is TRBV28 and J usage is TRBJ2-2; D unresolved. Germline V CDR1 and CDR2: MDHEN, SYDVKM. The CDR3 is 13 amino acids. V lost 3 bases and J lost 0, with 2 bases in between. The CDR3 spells CASSFTNTGELFF. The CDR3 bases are TGTGCCAGCAGTTTTACGAACACCGGGGAGCTGTTTTTT.

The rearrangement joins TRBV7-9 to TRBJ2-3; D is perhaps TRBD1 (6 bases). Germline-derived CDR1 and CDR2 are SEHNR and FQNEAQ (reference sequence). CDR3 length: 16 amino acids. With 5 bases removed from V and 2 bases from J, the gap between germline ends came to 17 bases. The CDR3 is CASSLQPTGTTDTQYF. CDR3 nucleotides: TGTGCCAGCAGCCTACAGCCGACAGGCACCACAGATACGCAGTATTTT.

The CDR3 loop reads CASSQGGGGPRELFF. The CDR3 DNA reads TGCGCCAGCAGCCAAGGGGGCGGGGGGCCCAGGGAGCTGTTTTTT. The J gene is TRBJ2-2, the V gene TRBV4-1; TRBD2 aligns across 8 bases. V was pared by 1 base and J by 9 bases, with 7 bases of the junction left unmatched. This CDR3 is built from 15 residues. The germline gives CDR1 MGHRA, CDR2 YSYEKL.

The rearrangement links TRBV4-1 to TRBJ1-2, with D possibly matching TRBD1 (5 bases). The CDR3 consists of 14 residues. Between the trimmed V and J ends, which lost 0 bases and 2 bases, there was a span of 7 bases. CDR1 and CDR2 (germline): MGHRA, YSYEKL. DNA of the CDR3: TGCGCCAGCAGCCAAGATCGGGGGAACTATGGCTACACCTTC. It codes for CASSQDRGNYGYTF.

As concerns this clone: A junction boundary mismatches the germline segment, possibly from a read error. CDR3 sequence: CASSLTGTGGYGYTF. As DNA, the CDR3 is TGTGCCAGCAGCCTAACCGGAACAGGCGGCTATGGCTACACCTTC. The chain couples TRBV7-3 to TRBJ1-2, with a weak D call TRBD1 (5 bases). Germline CDR1 reads SGHTA; CDR2 reads FQGTGA. The CDR3 spans 15 residues. Combining the CDR3 with reference TRBV7-3 and TRBJ1-2 gives the whole variable domain GAGVSQTPSNKVTEKGKYVELRCDPISGHTALYWYRQSLGQGPEFLIYFQGTGAADDSGLPNDRFFAVRPEGSVSTLKIQRTERGDSAVYLCASSLTGTGGYGYTFGSGTRLTVV.

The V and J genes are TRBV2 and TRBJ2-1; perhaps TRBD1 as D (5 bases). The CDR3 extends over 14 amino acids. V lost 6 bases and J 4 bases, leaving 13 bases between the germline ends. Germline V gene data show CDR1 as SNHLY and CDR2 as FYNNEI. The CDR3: CASSPRTLYNEQFF. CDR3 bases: TGTGCCAGCAGCCCTAGGACACTGTACAATGAGCAGTTCTTC.

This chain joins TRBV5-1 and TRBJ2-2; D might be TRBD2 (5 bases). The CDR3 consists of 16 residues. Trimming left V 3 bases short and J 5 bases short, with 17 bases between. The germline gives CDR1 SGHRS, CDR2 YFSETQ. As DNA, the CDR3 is TGCGCCAGCAGCTCTTCGGACCGGCCGGGAACCGGGGAGCTGTTTTTT. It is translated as CASSSSDRPGTGELFF.

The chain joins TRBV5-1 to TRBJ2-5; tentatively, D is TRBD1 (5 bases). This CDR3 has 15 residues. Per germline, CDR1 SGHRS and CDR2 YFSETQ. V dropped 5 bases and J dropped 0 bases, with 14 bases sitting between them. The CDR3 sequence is CASSTTPGNQETQYF. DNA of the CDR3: TGCGCCAGCAGTACTACCCCAGGGAACCAAGAGACCCAGTACTTC.

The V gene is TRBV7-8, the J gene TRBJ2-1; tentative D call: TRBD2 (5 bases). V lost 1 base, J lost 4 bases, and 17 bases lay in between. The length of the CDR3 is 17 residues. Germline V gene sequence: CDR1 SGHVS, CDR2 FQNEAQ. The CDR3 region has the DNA TGTGCCAGCAGCTTAGTGGGCGGGTCCCTCACATACAATGAGCAGTTCTTC. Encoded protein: CASSLVGGSLTYNEQFF.

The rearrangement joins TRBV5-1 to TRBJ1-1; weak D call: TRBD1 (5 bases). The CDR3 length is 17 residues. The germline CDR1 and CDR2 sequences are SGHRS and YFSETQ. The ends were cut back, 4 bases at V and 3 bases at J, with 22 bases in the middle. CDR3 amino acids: CASSVRDGWGRDTEAFF. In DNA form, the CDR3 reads TGCGCCAGCAGCGTCCGGGACGGGTGGGGTAGAGACACTGAAGCTTTCTTT.

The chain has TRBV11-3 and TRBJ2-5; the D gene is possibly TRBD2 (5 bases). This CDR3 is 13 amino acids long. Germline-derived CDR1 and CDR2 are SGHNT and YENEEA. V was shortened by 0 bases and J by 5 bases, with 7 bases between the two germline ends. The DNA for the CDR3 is TGTGCCAGCAGCTTAGAGACGGGGGAGACCCAGTACTTC. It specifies CASSLETGETQYF.

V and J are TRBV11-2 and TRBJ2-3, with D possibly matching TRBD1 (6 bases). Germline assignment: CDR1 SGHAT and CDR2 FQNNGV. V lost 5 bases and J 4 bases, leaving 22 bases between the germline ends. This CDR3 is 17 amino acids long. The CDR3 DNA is TGTGCCAGCAGCGGGGGCTGGGCAGGGATTCTTTCAGATACGCAGTATTTT. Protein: CASSGGWAGILSDTQYF.

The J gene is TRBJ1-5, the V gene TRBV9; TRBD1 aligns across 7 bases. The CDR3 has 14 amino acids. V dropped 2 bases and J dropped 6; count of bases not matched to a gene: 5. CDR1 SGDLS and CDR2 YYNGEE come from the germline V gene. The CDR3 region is CASSVGTVSQPQHF. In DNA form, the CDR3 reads TGTGCCAGCAGCGTGGGGACAGTGAGTCAGCCCCAGCATTTT.

The CDR3 here is CASTAGPRDYEQYV. As DNA, the CDR3 is TGTGCCAGCACCGCGGGCCCGAGAGACTACGAGCAGTACGTC. V gene TRBV5-6 combines with J gene TRBJ2-7; D might be TRBD2 (5 bases). Trimming stripped 6 bases from V and 3 bases from J, with 16 bases between. CDR3 size: 14 residues. Germline CDR1 SGHDT, CDR2 YYEEEE.

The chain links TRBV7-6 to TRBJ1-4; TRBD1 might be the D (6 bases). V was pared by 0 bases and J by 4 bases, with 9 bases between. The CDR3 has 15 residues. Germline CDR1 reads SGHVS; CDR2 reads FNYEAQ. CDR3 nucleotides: TGTGCCAGCAGCTTAGCAACAGGGCGTAATGAAAAACTGTTTTTT. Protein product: CASSLATGRNEKLFF.

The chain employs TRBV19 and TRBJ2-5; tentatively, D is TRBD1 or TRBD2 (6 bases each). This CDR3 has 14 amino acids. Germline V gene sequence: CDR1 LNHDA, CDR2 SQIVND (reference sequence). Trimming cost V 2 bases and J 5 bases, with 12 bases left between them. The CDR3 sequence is CASSILGAGETQYF. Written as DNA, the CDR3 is TGTGCCAGTAGTATACTGGGGGCGGGGGAGACCCAGTACTTC.